The clone carrying this T cell receptor (beta chain) was recorded only once. The entry originates in a study of cytomegalovirus exposure and HLA in healthy donors. Study at large: Most donors, about 82% of 398 genotyped, fell in the Caucasian-associated ancestry cluster.

PCR employed 60 Vbeta and 13 Jbeta primers. Only in-frame clones appear in the TCRdb table, and some are missing; sequencing was by immunoSEQ multiplex PCR. Of 95,000 to 120,000 clones in the sample, 67% were seen once. Germline values: CDR1 SGHRS, CDR2 YFSETQ. Losses at the gene ends were 1 base for V and 2 bases for J; bases not matched to a gene: 6. CDR3 length equals 16 residues. The sequence was obtained from a man younger than 30 in good health and CMV-seropositive. Sequencing input: PBMCs. The chain links TRBV5-1 to TRBJ1-3; 7 positions agree with TRBD1. The CDR3 is CASSLSGQPTGNTIYF. For the CDR3, the DNA is TGCGCCAGCAGCTTGTCGGGACAGCCTACTGGAAACACCATATATTTT.